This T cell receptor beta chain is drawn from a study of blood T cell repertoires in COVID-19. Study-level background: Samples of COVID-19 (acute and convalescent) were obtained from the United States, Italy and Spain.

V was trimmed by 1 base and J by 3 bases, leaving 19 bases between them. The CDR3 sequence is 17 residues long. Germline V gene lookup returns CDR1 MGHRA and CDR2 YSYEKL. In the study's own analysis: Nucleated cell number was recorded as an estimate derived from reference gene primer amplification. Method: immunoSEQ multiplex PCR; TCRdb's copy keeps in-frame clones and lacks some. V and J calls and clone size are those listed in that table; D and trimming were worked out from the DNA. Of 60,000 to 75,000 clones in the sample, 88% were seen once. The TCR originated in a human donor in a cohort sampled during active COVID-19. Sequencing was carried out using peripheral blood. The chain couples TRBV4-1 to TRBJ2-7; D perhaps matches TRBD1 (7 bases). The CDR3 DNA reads TGCGCCAGCAGCCAAGTAGGGACAGCGGGCGGGTTCTACGAGCAGTACTTC. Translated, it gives CASSQVGTAGGFYEQYF.